This TCR beta chain is from a study of T cell repertoires in cytomegalovirus infection. Study context: An indication of both CMV infection and matching HLA type came from public TCR beta signatures. Broader study findings: Cumulated frequencies of public TCR beta families served to identify carriers of CMV plus the relevant HLA. Across the ex vivo response, the dominant clonotypes were HLA-C-restricted CMV-specific TCR beta clonotypes.

One entry per CDR3 protein, called by TCRdb with MiXCR from the reads. The profile covers roughly 730,000 distinct CDR3 sequences, with around 31% appearing a single time and approximately 18% taken by the ten largest. The CDR3 has 18 amino acids. Germline CDR1 reads MNHEY; CDR2 reads SMNVEV (reference sequence). V was pared by 5 bases and J by 3 bases, with 25 bases between. Notes on this clonotype: Its antigen is currently unknown.

The source material was cultured PBMCs, sampled from culture after CMV antigen stimulation. The chain carries TRBV27 and TRBJ1-1, with D possibly being TRBD1 (5 bases). This clonotype was obtained from a human donor in good health (CMV status not recorded). Some clones in this sample may be carry-over from other donors' samples. CDR3 in DNA: TGTGCCAGCAGTCCCCTCTTGTGGGAGGGAGGGACGTACACTGAAGCTTTCTTT. Translation gives CASSPLLWEGGTYTEAFF.